These T cell receptor beta chains were read from a single sample in a study of T cells after yellow fever vaccination. TCRdb called the 5' RACE reads again in MiXCR, with one record for every CDR3 protein. The sample has about 510,000 distinct CDR3 sequences, around a fifth seen once. This sample comprised PBMCs, obtained approximately 22 days after the first yellow fever vaccination. The receptor source for this set is a man between 18 and 35 years old who received the YFV17D yellow fever vaccine. Each CDR3 is given with its conserved first and last residue. A D gene is named only where the DNA matches it firmly. Expanded clones are given a class, and other clones once, few, many or no size at all.

clone_size: -
d_call: TRBD1
v_call: TRBV20-1
j_call: TRBJ1-5
cdr3_aa: CSAYDRDGNQPQHF
cdr3_nt: TGCAGTGCTTATGACAGGGACGGCAATCAGCCCCAGCATTTT

clone_size: -
d_call: TRBD2
v_call: TRBV20-1
j_call: TRBJ2-1
cdr3_aa: CSATRGGGEQFF
cdr3_nt: TGCAGTGCTACGCGGGGGGGCGGTGAGCAGTTCTTC

clone_size: few
d_call: -
v_call: TRBV6-2/TRBV6-3
j_call: TRBJ2-3
cdr3_aa: CASSYSPGRLDHVDTQYF
cdr3_nt: TGTGCCAGCAGTTACTCCCCGGGCCGGTTGGACCATGTGGATACGCAGTATTTT

clone_size: -
d_call: -
v_call: TRBV4-1
j_call: TRBJ2-1
cdr3_aa: CASSQGRNEQFF
cdr3_nt: TGCGCCAGCAGCCAAGGGCGCAATGAGCAGTTCTTC

clone_size: -
d_call: -
v_call: TRBV10-3
j_call: TRBJ2-5
cdr3_aa: CAKGTYQETQYF
cdr3_nt: TGTGCCAAAGGGACATACCAAGAGACCCAGTACTTC

clone_size: -
d_call: TRBD2
v_call: TRBV5-1
j_call: TRBJ2-5
cdr3_aa: CASSLGLAGGIYQETQYF
cdr3_nt: TGCGCCAGCAGCTTGGGACTAGCGGGGGGTATTTACCAAGAGACCCAGTACTTC

clone_size: -
d_call: -
v_call: TRBV9
j_call: TRBJ1-1
cdr3_aa: CASSPPPVKNTEAFF
cdr3_nt: TGTGCCAGCAGCCCCCCCCCGGTCAAGAACACTGAAGCTTTCTTT

clone_size: -
d_call: -
v_call: TRBV6-2/TRBV6-3
j_call: TRBJ2-3
cdr3_aa: CASSQTIATQYF
cdr3_nt: TGTGCCAGCAGTCAAACAATTGCTACGCAGTATTTT

clone_size: few
d_call: -
v_call: TRBV20-1
j_call: TRBJ2-7
cdr3_aa: CSASRDMPYEQYF
cdr3_nt: TGCAGTGCTTCCCGGGACATGCCCTACGAGCAGTACTTC

clone_size: -
d_call: -
v_call: TRBV20-1
j_call: TRBJ2-7
cdr3_aa: CSAIRQEELYEQYF
cdr3_nt: TGCAGTGCTATCCGACAGGAGGAGCTCTACGAGCAGTACTTC

clone_size: few
d_call: TRBD2
v_call: TRBV5-1
j_call: TRBJ2-5
cdr3_aa: CASSLANRGGETQYF
cdr3_nt: TGCGCCAGCAGCTTGGCCAATAGGGGAGGGGAGACCCAGTACTTC

clone_size: many
d_call: -
v_call: TRBV12-3/TRBV12-4
j_call: TRBJ2-5
cdr3_aa: CASSWIVGETQYF
cdr3_nt: TGTGCCAGCAGCTGGATCGTCGGGGAGACCCAGTACTTC

clone_size: -
d_call: -
v_call: TRBV5-1
j_call: TRBJ1-2
cdr3_aa: CASSLLTGINYGYTF
cdr3_nt: TGCGCCAGCAGCTTGTTAACGGGGATCAACTATGGCTACACCTTC

clone_size: few
d_call: -
v_call: TRBV5-1
j_call: TRBJ2-6
cdr3_aa: CASRPAPGTSFSGANVLTF
cdr3_nt: TGCGCCAGCAGGCCGGCCCCCGGGACATCCTTCTCTGGGGCCAACGTCCTGACTTTC

clone_size: -
d_call: TRBD2
v_call: TRBV11-2
j_call: TRBJ2-7
cdr3_aa: CASSSIGLSGGQDYEQYF
cdr3_nt: TGTGCCAGCAGTTCCATCGGGTTGAGCGGGGGCCAGGATTACGAGCAGTACTTC

clone_size: -
d_call: -
v_call: TRBV9
j_call: TRBJ2-3
cdr3_aa: CASSATADRQYF
cdr3_nt: TGTGCCAGCAGCGCGACAGCCGATAGGCAGTATTTT

clone_size: many
d_call: TRBD1
v_call: TRBV6-5
j_call: TRBJ1-5
cdr3_aa: CASSLDRGGQPQHF
cdr3_nt: TGTGCCAGCAGCCTAGACAGGGGAGGCCAGCCCCAGCATTTT

clone_size: -
d_call: -
v_call: TRBV5-1
j_call: TRBJ1-1
cdr3_aa: CASSSLDIVNTEAFF
cdr3_nt: TGCGCCAGCAGCTCGCTGGACATCGTGAACACTGAAGCTTTCTTT

clone_size: few
d_call: -
v_call: TRBV7-9
j_call: TRBJ2-2
cdr3_aa: CASSLARSLNTGELFF
cdr3_nt: TGTGCCAGCAGCTTAGCCAGGTCTCTGAACACCGGGGAGCTGTTTTTT

clone_size: -
d_call: -
v_call: TRBV6-2/TRBV6-3
j_call: TRBJ2-7
cdr3_aa: CASSYGPREPDYEQYF
cdr3_nt: TGTGCCAGCAGTTACGGACCCAGAGAGCCTGACTACGAGCAGTACTTC

clone_size: -
d_call: TRBD1
v_call: TRBV27
j_call: TRBJ1-6
cdr3_aa: CASSRTGANSPLHF
cdr3_nt: TGTGCCAGCAGCCGCACAGGGGCTAATTCACCCCTCCACTTT

clone_size: few
d_call: -
v_call: TRBV12-3/TRBV12-4
j_call: TRBJ2-5
cdr3_aa: CASSISLGSQETQYF
cdr3_nt: TGTGCCAGCAGCATCTCGTTGGGATCCCAAGAGACCCAGTACTTC

clone_size: many
d_call: -
v_call: TRBV6-6
j_call: TRBJ2-5
cdr3_aa: CASRAQQETQYF
cdr3_nt: TGTGCCAGCAGAGCACAGCAAGAGACCCAGTACTTC

clone_size: -
d_call: TRBD1
v_call: TRBV27
j_call: TRBJ2-7
cdr3_aa: CASSFSVTGAVNEQYF
cdr3_nt: TGTGCCAGCAGTTTCTCCGTGACAGGGGCAGTGAACGAGCAGTACTTC

clone_size: few
d_call: -
v_call: TRBV2
j_call: TRBJ2-1
cdr3_aa: CALIETNEQFF
cdr3_nt: TGTGCCCTCATCGAAACGAATGAGCAGTTCTTC

clone_size: -
d_call: -
v_call: TRBV18
j_call: TRBJ2-3
cdr3_aa: CASSKNGGTTDTQYF
cdr3_nt: TGTGCCAGCTCAAAGAACGGAGGGACCACAGATACGCAGTATTTT

clone_size: -
d_call: -
v_call: TRBV7-6
j_call: TRBJ2-5
cdr3_aa: CASSFSEAETQYF
cdr3_nt: TGTGCCAGCAGCTTCAGCGAGGCGGAGACCCAGTACTTC

clone_size: few
d_call: TRBD1
v_call: TRBV10-2
j_call: TRBJ2-2
cdr3_aa: CASRPTGTTGELFF
cdr3_nt: TGCGCCAGCAGACCGACAGGGACCACCGGGGAGCTGTTTTTT

clone_size: few
d_call: TRBD2
v_call: TRBV9
j_call: TRBJ2-5
cdr3_aa: CAGSPGGMFQETQYF
cdr3_nt: TGTGCCGGCTCTCCGGGGGGGATGTTCCAAGAGACCCAGTACTTC

clone_size: -
d_call: TRBD1
v_call: TRBV20-1
j_call: TRBJ2-7
cdr3_aa: CSARGQGIEQYF
cdr3_nt: TGCAGTGCTCGCGGACAGGGGATCGAGCAGTACTTC

clone_size: -
d_call: -
v_call: TRBV6-5
j_call: TRBJ2-2
cdr3_aa: CASSWGGLTGELFF
cdr3_nt: TGTGCCAGCAGTTGGGGGGGGCTCACCGGGGAGCTGTTTTTT

clone_size: few
d_call: -
v_call: TRBV7-2
j_call: TRBJ2-3
cdr3_aa: CASSLRVAVGTDTQYF
cdr3_nt: TGTGCCAGCAGCTTACGTGTGGCTGTCGGGACAGATACGCAGTATTTT

clone_size: -
d_call: -
v_call: TRBV7-6
j_call: TRBJ2-2
cdr3_aa: CASSYGVGISNTGELFF
cdr3_nt: TGTGCCAGCAGCTACGGGGTAGGGATCTCGAACACCGGGGAGCTGTTTTTT

clone_size: -
d_call: -
v_call: TRBV6-1
j_call: TRBJ1-4
cdr3_aa: CASSRRSGATNEKLFF
cdr3_nt: TGTGCCAGCAGCCGTAGGAGTGGAGCAACTAATGAAAAACTGTTTTTT

clone_size: -
d_call: -
v_call: TRBV12-5
j_call: TRBJ2-3
cdr3_aa: CASGSADWLLSDTQYF
cdr3_nt: TGTGCTAGTGGTTCCGCCGACTGGCTGCTCTCAGATACGCAGTATTTT

clone_size: -
d_call: TRBD1
v_call: TRBV18
j_call: TRBJ1-2
cdr3_aa: CASSYDRGVIYGYTF
cdr3_nt: TGTGCCAGCTCTTACGACAGGGGCGTTATCTATGGCTACACCTTC

clone_size: few
d_call: -
v_call: TRBV5-5
j_call: TRBJ2-7
cdr3_aa: CASALSGVNPYF
cdr3_nt: TGTGCCAGCGCACTCTCGGGGGTAAATCCGTACTTC

clone_size: -
d_call: TRBD1
v_call: TRBV7-6
j_call: TRBJ2-7
cdr3_aa: CASSLEPGGSYEQYF
cdr3_nt: TGTGCCAGCAGCTTAGAACCAGGGGGCTCCTACGAGCAGTACTTC

clone_size: many
d_call: TRBD2
v_call: TRBV5-1
j_call: TRBJ2-7
cdr3_aa: CASSLELATYEQYF
cdr3_nt: TGCGCCAGCAGCTTGGAACTAGCGACGTACGAGCAGTACTTC

clone_size: few
d_call: TRBD2
v_call: TRBV19
j_call: TRBJ2-1
cdr3_aa: CATKRGTSGGVNEQFF
cdr3_nt: TGTGCCACAAAACGGGGGACTAGCGGGGGTGTAAATGAGCAGTTCTTC

clone_size: -
d_call: -
v_call: TRBV9
j_call: TRBJ2-2
cdr3_aa: CASSVDRGRDTGELFF
cdr3_nt: TGTGCCAGCAGCGTAGATCGAGGCCGAGATACCGGGGAGCTGTTTTTT

clone_size: few
d_call: -
v_call: TRBV5-4
j_call: TRBJ2-1
cdr3_aa: CASSSPDSGNEQFF
cdr3_nt: TGTGCCAGCAGCTCCCCCGACTCGGGGAATGAGCAGTTCTTC

clone_size: few
d_call: -
v_call: TRBV14
j_call: TRBJ2-3
cdr3_aa: CASSQQEGGTQYF
cdr3_nt: TGTGCCAGCAGCCAACAGGAAGGGGGTACGCAGTATTTT

clone_size: -
d_call: -
v_call: TRBV15
j_call: TRBJ1-5
cdr3_aa: CATSTSGTGKPQHF
cdr3_nt: TGTGCCACCAGCACGTCCGGGACGGGGAAGCCCCAGCATTTT

clone_size: few
d_call: -
v_call: TRBV7-2
j_call: TRBJ2-7
cdr3_aa: CASSLGGREQYF
cdr3_nt: TGTGCCAGCAGCTTAGGAGGGAGAGAGCAGTACTTC

clone_size: few
d_call: -
v_call: TRBV21-1
j_call: TRBJ2-3
cdr3_aa: CASSKITGGPITDTQYF
cdr3_nt: TGTGCCAGCAGCAAAATTACCGGGGGGCCTATCACAGATACGCAGTATTTT

clone_size: many
d_call: -
v_call: TRBV12-3/TRBV12-4
j_call: TRBJ1-2
cdr3_aa: CASSYGEAYGYTF
cdr3_nt: TGTGCCAGCAGTTACGGGGAGGCCTATGGCTACACCTTC

clone_size: medium-sized
d_call: -
v_call: TRBV7-6
j_call: TRBJ1-1
cdr3_aa: CASSLAGNGMSEAFF
cdr3_nt: TGTGCCAGCAGCTTAGCTGGGAACGGAATGAGTGAAGCTTTCTTT

clone_size: -
d_call: -
v_call: TRBV20-1
j_call: TRBJ2-6
cdr3_aa: CSAFQGSGANVLTF
cdr3_nt: TGCAGTGCCTTTCAGGGCTCTGGGGCCAACGTCCTGACTTTC

clone_size: -
d_call: -
v_call: TRBV27
j_call: TRBJ1-6
cdr3_aa: CASTSTENSPLHF
cdr3_nt: TGTGCCAGCACCTCGACAGAAAATTCACCCCTCCACTTT

clone_size: -
d_call: TRBD1
v_call: TRBV4-1
j_call: TRBJ2-4
cdr3_aa: CASSHAVGQGASLAKNIQYF
cdr3_nt: TGCGCCAGCAGCCACGCCGTAGGACAGGGGGCCTCGTTAGCCAAAAACATTCAGTACTTC

clone_size: -
d_call: -
v_call: TRBV6-2/TRBV6-3
j_call: TRBJ1-5
cdr3_aa: CATTFLGRGPQHF
cdr3_nt: TGTGCCACCACGTTTCTGGGGCGGGGGCCCCAGCATTTT

clone_size: -
d_call: -
v_call: TRBV10-2
j_call: TRBJ2-1
cdr3_aa: CASTGTRREQFF
cdr3_nt: TGCGCCAGCACCGGAACGAGGCGGGAGCAGTTCTTC

clone_size: -
d_call: -
v_call: TRBV7-2
j_call: TRBJ1-2
cdr3_aa: CASSLVVWGKKNYGYTF
cdr3_nt: TGTGCCAGCAGCTTAGTTGTTTGGGGAAAGAAGAACTATGGCTACACCTTC

clone_size: -
d_call: -
v_call: TRBV12-3/TRBV12-4
j_call: TRBJ1-2
cdr3_aa: CASTWRGYYGYTF
cdr3_nt: TGTGCCAGCACTTGGAGGGGTTACTATGGCTACACCTTC